This is a list of T cell receptor beta chains from one sample in a study of cytomegalovirus exposure and HLA in healthy donors. Libraries were prepared by immunoSEQ multiplex PCR; TCRdb keeps only in-frame clonotypes and omits some of them. Of about 180,000 clones in the sample, more than 75% were seen once. The sequenced sample consisted of PBMCs. Receptors were obtained from a woman in her 30s in good health and CMV-seropositive. The CDR3 runs from the conserved cysteine through the conserved F or W. D genes are given only for firm matches. Some rows mark clone size as missing; the rest say once, few, many or name a class of expanded clone.

>.|TRBJ2-3|TRBV5-1|TRBD2
TGCGCCAGCAGCTTGGTGGGACTAGCGGGGGGGCCGGGGACAGATACGCAGTATTTT
CASSLVGLAGGPGTDTQYF
>.|TRBJ2-3|TRBV7-2|TRBD2
TGTGCCAGCAGCTTAGGACTAGCTGGCACAGATACGCAGTATTTT
CASSLGLAGTDTQYF
>once|TRBJ1-5|TRBV4-1|.
TGCGCCAGCAGCCAAGGGGGAGGGAATGGCAATCAGCCCCAGCATTTT
CASSQGGGNGNQPQHF
>.|TRBJ2-2|TRBV28|.
TGTGCCAGCAGACGGCAGGGGACCGGGGAGCTGTTTTTT
CASRRQGTGELFF
>.|TRBJ2-3|TRBV19|TRBD2
TGTGCCAATAGTGTAAACGCCGGGACTACCCGCACAGATACGCAGTATTTT
CANSVNAGTTRTDTQYF
>.|TRBJ2-2|TRBV7-2|.
TGTGCCAGCAGCTTAAGTCCCTCTAAGAGTCACACCGGGGAGCTGTTTTTT
CASSLSPSKSHTGELFF
>.|TRBJ1-2|TRBV19|.
TGTGCCACCCAGGACAGATATGAGTATGGCTACACCTTC
CATQDRYEYGYTF
>.|TRBJ2-2|TRBV19|.
TGTGCCAGTAGTAAAACTCCCGACAGTACCGGGGAGCTGTTTTTT
CASSKTPDSTGELFF
>few|TRBJ2-1|TRBV15|TRBD1
TGTGCCACCAGCAGAGATAGGGACAGCTCCTACAATGAGCAGTTCTTC
CATSRDRDSSYNEQFF
>.|TRBJ2-3|TRBV5-1|TRBD2
TGCGCCAGCAGCGTCGGGAGGAATACGCAGTATTTT
CASSVGRNTQYF
>.|TRBJ2-3|TRBV28|.
TGTGCCAGCAGTTTGGGGGGGCCAGTGGATACGCAGTATTTT
CASSLGGPVDTQYF
>few|TRBJ1-1|TRBV15|.
TGTGCCACCAAAGGCGGAGGGGTGGACACTGAAGCTTTCTTT
CATKGGGVDTEAFF
>once|TRBJ2-3|TRBV2|.
TGTGCCAGCAACGGCTGGCAGGGTTTCACAGATACGCAGTATTTT
CASNGWQGFTDTQYF
>.|TRBJ2-3|TRBV2|TRBD2
TGTGCCAGCAGAAGGTGGAGCGGGGGGGCATCGTCCGATACGCAGTATTTT
CASRRWSGGASSDTQYF
>.|TRBJ2-7|TRBV11-3|TRBD1
TGTGCCAGCAGCCCGGGACAGGGTGCCGACGAGCAGTACTTC
CASSPGQGADEQYF
>.|TRBJ2-5|TRBV27|TRBD2
TGTGCCAGCAGTGGTAGCGGGGGAGGGGAGACCCAGTACTTC
CASSGSGGGETQYF
>.|TRBJ2-7|TRBV5-1|.
TGCGCCAGCAGCTTGGGCCCCACGGAGACCTACGAGCAGTACTTC
CASSLGPTETYEQYF
>.|TRBJ1-4|TRBV5-1|.
TGCGCCAGCAGCTTATGGGGAGAGGCTAATGAAAAACTGTTTTTT
CASSLWGEANEKLFF
>.|TRBJ1-2|TRBV7-2|.
TGTGCCAGCAGCTGGGAGACAGGTATCATCTATGGCTACACCTTC
CASSWETGIIYGYTF
>few|TRBJ1-2|TRBV28|TRBD1
TGTGCCAGCAGTTCACAGGACAGGGGGTATGGCTACACCTTC
CASSSQDRGYGYTF
>.|TRBJ2-7|TRBV4-1|TRBD2
TGCGCCAGCAGCCAAGGCCCGCCTACTAGCGGGGGGGCCTACGAGCAGTACTTC
CASSQGPPTSGGAYEQYF
>.|TRBJ2-5|TRBV19|.
TGTGCCAGTAGTCCGCGGGACAGAGAAGAGACCCAGTACTTC
CASSPRDREETQYF
>.|TRBJ2-7|TRBV11-2|.
TGTGCCAGCAGCTCAGCAGGTACCTACGAGCAGTACTTC
CASSSAGTYEQYF
>.|TRBJ1-4|TRBV18|TRBD1
TGTGCCAGCTCTCCCGACAGGGGGAATGAAAAACTGTTTTTT
CASSPDRGNEKLFF
>.|TRBJ2-7|TRBV18|TRBD1
TGTGCCAGCTCCCTCGGGACAGGGGCCGAGCAGTACTTC
CASSLGTGAEQYF
>many|TRBJ2-1|TRBV6-6|TRBD2
TGTGCCAGCAGTCCCCCGGGGGGGAGCTCCTACAATGAGCAGTTCTTC
CASSPPGGSSYNEQFF
>.|TRBJ1-1|TRBV7-8|.
TGTGCCAGCAGCCTCACCCGGGGGGGCACTGAAGCTTTCTTT
CASSLTRGGTEAFF
>.|TRBJ2-7|TRBV7-6|TRBD1
TGTGCCATCTCCCAACGGGGACAGCCCTCAAAGCAGTACTTC
CAISQRGQPSKQYF
>.|TRBJ2-5|TRBV28|.
TGTGCCAGCAGTTTTAGGGGTGAGGAGACCCAGTACTTC
CASSFRGEETQYF
>.|TRBJ2-1|TRBV10-2|TRBD1
TGCGCCAGCATAGGACAGGGGTCCTACAATGAGCAGTTCTTC
CASIGQGSYNEQFF
>.|TRBJ1-2|TRBV9|.
TGTGCCAGCAGCGTAGTGGTACAGGGCGATGGCTACACCTTC
CASSVVVQGDGYTF
>.|TRBJ2-1|TRBV5-1|TRBD2
TGCGCCAGCAGCTTGGAAGCGGGAAGGAATGAGCAGTTCTTC
CASSLEAGRNEQFF
>.|TRBJ2-2|TRBV11-3|.
TGTGCCAGCAGCCTGCTTTGGGCAGCGAACACCGGGGAGCTGTTTTTT
CASSLLWAANTGELFF
>.|TRBJ1-1|TRBV7-2|TRBD1
TGTGCCAGCGGAACAGGGGGCGCGGGGGCTTTCTTT
CASGTGGAGAFF
>.|TRBJ1-4|TRBV5-5|.
TGTGCCAGCAGCTTGGAAGCAGGGCGGTCTAGGGAAAAACTGTTTTTT
CASSLEAGRSREKLFF
>.|TRBJ2-1|TRBV28|TRBD2
TGTGCCAGCAGCCCGAGGGGGAGCGGGGGCCCTAGGGACAATGAGCAGTTCTTC
CASSPRGSGGPRDNEQFF
>few|TRBJ2-6|TRBV4-3|.
TGCGCCAGCAGCCAAGATCTTAGCTCCGGGGCCAACGTCCTGACTTTC
CASSQDLSSGANVLTF
>.|TRBJ1-5|TRBV21-1|.
TGTGCCAGCAGCCCTGACAGGGGAGGACAGCCCCAGCATTTT
CASSPDRGGQPQHF
>.|TRBJ2-1|TRBV7-9|TRBD1
TGTGCCAGCAGCTCGGACAGGCTTAGCAATGAGCAGTTCTTC
CASSSDRLSNEQFF
>once|TRBJ2-7|TRBV7-2|.
TGTGCCAGCAGCCCAAACTACGAGCAGTACTTC
CASSPNYEQYF
>.|TRBJ1-6|TRBV7-2|.
TGTGCCAGCAGCCCCGGGTCAAATAATTCACCCCTCCACTTT
CASSPGSNNSPLHF
>.|TRBJ2-2|TRBV5-5|TRBD1
TGTGCCAGCAGCTCCCCGCAGACAGGGGAAGTCGGGGAGCTGTTTTTT
CASSSPQTGEVGELFF
>.|TRBJ2-3|TRBV7-2|.
TGTGCCAGCAGCCGGGACTCCGGCGGGGATACGCAGTATTTT
CASSRDSGGDTQYF
>.|TRBJ2-7|TRBV13|.
TGTGCCAGCAGCGCGCCCGACAGGAGAACTTACGAGCAGTACTTC
CASSAPDRRTYEQYF
>.|TRBJ2-7|TRBV30|.
TGTGCCTGGAGCGCCGGGACTGAGACCTACGAGCAGTACTTC
CAWSAGTETYEQYF
>few|TRBJ2-3|TRBV7-9|.
TGTGCCAGCAGCTTAATTCCGCTGACTCCGGATACGCAGTATTTT
CASSLIPLTPDTQYF
>.|TRBJ2-6|TRBV5-1|.
TGCGCCAGCAGCGGGGGGTCTGGGGCCAACGTCCTGACTTTC
CASSGGSGANVLTF
>.|TRBJ2-1|TRBV5-1|.
TGCGCCAGCAGCCCGGGGACTCCTAGCTCCTACAATGAGCAGTTCTTC
CASSPGTPSSYNEQFF
>.|TRBJ1-5|TRBV6-1|.
TGTGCCAGCAACGGACATAGCAATCAGCCCCAGCATTTT
CASNGHSNQPQHF
>.|TRBJ2-5|TRBV7-2|TRBD2
TGTGCCAGCAGCCCGACCGTGACTAGCGGGGGACGGGGGACCCAGTACTTC
CASSPTVTSGGRGTQYF
>.|TRBJ1-1|TRBV10-3|TRBD1
TGTGCCATCAGTCCAGGACAGGCCATGCCCCAGGACACTGAAGCTTTCTTT
CAISPGQAMPQDTEAFF
>once|TRBJ2-5|TRBV7-2|.
TGTGCCAGCAGCTTCCCGGGTTGGGTAGAGCAAGAGACCCAGTACTTC
CASSFPGWVEQETQYF
>.|TRBJ2-5|TRBV5-6|.
TGTGCCAGCAGCTCCAGGACAGTACGAGCAGAGACCCAGTACTTC
CASSSRTVRAETQYF
>.|TRBJ1-2|TRBV5-1|.
TGCGCCAGCAGCTTAGAGGGTATCCCTGGCTACACCTTC
CASSLEGIPGYTF